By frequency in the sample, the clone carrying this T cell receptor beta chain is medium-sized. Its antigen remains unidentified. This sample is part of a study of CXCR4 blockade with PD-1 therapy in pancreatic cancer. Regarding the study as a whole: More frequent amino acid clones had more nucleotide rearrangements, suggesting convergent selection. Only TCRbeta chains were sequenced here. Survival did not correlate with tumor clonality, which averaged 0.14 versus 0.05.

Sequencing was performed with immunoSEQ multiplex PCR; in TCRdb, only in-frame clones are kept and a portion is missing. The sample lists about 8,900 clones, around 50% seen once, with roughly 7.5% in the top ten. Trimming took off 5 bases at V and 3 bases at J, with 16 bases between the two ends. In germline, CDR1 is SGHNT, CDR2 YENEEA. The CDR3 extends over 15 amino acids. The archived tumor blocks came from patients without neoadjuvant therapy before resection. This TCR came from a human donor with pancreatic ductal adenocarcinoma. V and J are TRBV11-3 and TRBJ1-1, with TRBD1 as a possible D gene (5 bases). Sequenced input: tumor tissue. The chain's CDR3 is CASSDGTAQHTEAFF. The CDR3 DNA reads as TGTGCCAGCAGCGACGGGACCGCGCAGCACACTGAAGCTTTCTTT. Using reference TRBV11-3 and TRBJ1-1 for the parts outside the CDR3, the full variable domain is EAGVVQSPRYKIIEKKQPVAFWCNPISGHNTLYWYLQNLGQGPELLIRYENEEAVDDSQLPKDRFSAERLKGVDSTLKIQPAELGDSAVYLCASSDGTAQHTEAFFGQGTRLTVV.